A single sample is the source of the 22 T cell receptor beta chains below, sequenced in a study of early T cells in non-severe SARS-CoV-2 infection. TCRdb re-analysed the 5' RACE reads in MiXCR, keeping a single row per CDR3 protein. Of roughly 41,000 distinct CDR3 sequences in the sample, 4.5% to 7% were seen once. The sample consisted of whole blood. These receptors were collected from an adult who was a healthcare worker with PCR-confirmed SARS-CoV-2 infection or an uninfected control (not recorded which).

This clonotype has at least ten counts. The chain employs TRBV5-6 and TRBJ2-4, with D possibly matching TRBD2 (6 bases). Germline values: CDR1 SGHDT, CDR2 YYEEEE. The CDR3 loop spans 15 amino acids. Trimming shortened V by 1 base and J by 8 bases, and 16 bases separated the two germline ends. The CDR3 loop is CASSLRIRGIDIQYF. The CDR3 coding sequence is TGTGCCAGCAGCTTGCGGATTCGGGGGATAGACATTCAGTACTTC.

This clonotype has at least ten counts. This rearrangement joins TRBV6-5 to TRBJ2-7; 8 bases agree with TRBD2. CDR3 length: 13 amino acids. Looked up from germline, CDR1 is MNHEY and CDR2 is SVGAGI. V lost 5 bases, J lost 7 bases, and 7 bases stayed unmatched. CDR3 coding DNA: TGTGCCAGCAGTCCAAGCGGGAGAGGGGAGCAGTACTTC. Translated: CASSPSGRGEQYF.

This clonotype was seen a handful of times. The V call is TRBV24-1, the J call TRBJ2-1; possibly TRBD1 for D (6 bases). Germline CDR1 is KGHDR and CDR2 is SFDVKD. Trimming pared 0 bases from V and 8 bases from J, leaving 10 bases between. The CDR3 has 14 residues. The CDR3 loop is CATSDLQGTHEQFF. CDR3 bases: TGTGCCACCAGTGATTTGCAGGGGACCCATGAGCAGTTCTTC.

The gene calls are TRBV5-6 and TRBJ1-1; possible D gene TRBD1, 5 bases. V was pared by 3 bases and J by 4 bases, with 13 bases between. The CDR3 runs to 14 residues. Looked up from germline, CDR1 is SGHDT and CDR2 is YYEEEE. The CDR3 nucleotides are TGTGCCAGCAGCTCTACTTGGGGCATCACTGAAGCTTTCTTT. Its protein is CASSSTWGITEAFF.

This clonotype was seen a handful of times. The chain links TRBV20-1 to TRBJ2-5, with TRBD2 matching over 14 bases. V lost 8 bases, J lost 7 bases, and 15 bases stayed unmatched. Germline V CDR1 and CDR2: DFQATT, SNEGSKA (reference sequence). The CDR3 is 16 residues long. The CDR3 bases are TGCAGTCTCCCCGATCCCACCGGGACTAGCGGGGGGACCCAGTACTTC. Translating it yields CSLPDPTGTSGGTQYF.

On this clonotype itself: This clone may be a read error of a much larger clone one base away. This chain connects TRBV5-1 to TRBJ2-3, with D maybe TRBD2 (5 bases). CDR1 is SGHRS, CDR2 YFSETQ, per germline. This CDR3 is built from 16 residues. V was pared by 5 bases and J by 2 bases, with 18 bases between. The CDR3 sequence: CASRPRDFRPTDTQYF. The CDR3 nucleotides are TGCGCCAGCAGACCACGGGATTTTCGACCCACAGATACGCAGTATTTT.

This clonotype was counted at least ten times. This chain uses TRBV28 with TRBJ2-7; 9 nucleotides align to TRBD1. Per germline, CDR1 MDHEN and CDR2 SYDVKM. CDR3 size: 14 residues. V was clipped by 3 bases and J by 3 bases; unmatched bases: 3. The CDR3: CASSLGDRDYEQYF. The CDR3 nucleotides read TGTGCCAGCAGTTTGGGGGACAGGGACTACGAGCAGTACTTC.

A few counts support this clonotype. CDR3 nucleotides: TGTGCCAGCAGCTCTGGACTAGAGGGGCGCGAGCAGTTCTTC. As protein: CASSSGLEGREQFF. The rearrangement links TRBV5-4 to TRBJ2-1, with TRBD2 matching 7 bases. After removal of 3 bases from V and 10 bases from J, the junction contained 10 bases not matched to a gene. This CDR3 comprises 14 residues. Germline CDR1 is SGHNT and CDR2 is YYREEE (reference sequence).

This clonotype has a count of ten or more. The chain is built from TRBV19 and TRBJ1-3; 7 bases match TRBD1. Trimming took 7 bases from V and 4 from J; bases not matched to a gene: 10. From germline, CDR1 is LNHDA and CDR2 SQIVND (reference sequence). The CDR3 covers 15 residues. As DNA, the CDR3 is TGTGCCAGTACCCTCCAAGGGGGCGAGGGAAACACCATATATTTT. This encodes CASTLQGGEGNTIYF.

This rearrangement joins TRBV5-4 to TRBJ1-6, with no clear D. CDR1 and CDR2 (germline): SGHNT, YYREEE (reference sequence). The CDR3 has 16 amino acids. The V end lost 4 bases, the J end lost 5 bases, and 16 bases lay between the germline ends. In nucleotides, the CDR3 is TGTGCCAGCAGCCAGAACCCGGTACAGAATAATTCACCCCTCCACTTT. Residues: CASSQNPVQNNSPLHF.

The sample holds many counts of this clonotype. This sequence joins TRBV28 and TRBJ1-4; a possible D gene is TRBD1 (5 bases). The CDR3 is 15 residues long. Germline V gives CDR1 MDHEN, CDR2 SYDVKM. V was cut by 4 bases and J by 4 bases, with 13 bases left in between. CDR3 loop: CASSSPEGRNEKLFF. The CDR3, as DNA: TGTGCCAGCAGTTCCCCCGAGGGGCGTAATGAAAAACTGTTTTTT.

This clonotype was observed many times. The chain employs TRBV19 and TRBJ1-4; 7 bases fit TRBD1. CDR1 LNHDA and CDR2 SQIVND come from the germline V gene (reference sequence). V lost 9 bases to trimming and J lost 5 bases; unmatched junction nucleotides: 12. The CDR3 is made up of 15 amino acids. CDR3 sequence: CASTSVRDRNEKLFF. The DNA for the CDR3 is TGTGCCAGCACCTCTGTCCGGGACAGAAATGAAAAACTGTTTTTT. The full variable domain, in which reference TRBV19 and TRBJ1-4 provide the parts outside the CDR3, is DGGITQSPKYLFRKEGQNVTLSCEQNLNHDAMYWYRQDPGQGLRLIYYSQIVNDFQKGDIAEGYSVSREKKESFPLTVTSAQKNPTAFYLCASTSVRDRNEKLFFGSGTQLSVL.

Ten or more counts support this clonotype. In nucleotides, the CDR3 is TGTGCCAGCAGCTTAGTCCGGGGGCCGTCCAGGGCGGGTGAGCAGTTCTTC. It codes for CASSLVRGPSRAGEQFF. The chain combines TRBV7-8 with TRBJ2-1; D may correspond to TRBD1 or TRBD2 (6 bases each). Germline-derived CDR1 and CDR2 are SGHVS and FQNEAQ. The CDR3 loop spans 17 amino acids. The V end lost 1 base, the J end lost 9 bases, and 22 bases lay between the germline ends.

The gene calls are TRBV5-4 and TRBJ2-3; D is unresolved. CDR3 length: 13 amino acids. The ends were cut back, 7 bases at V and 1 base at J, with 10 bases in the middle. Germline V CDR1 and CDR2: SGHNT, YYREEE (reference sequence). The DNA of the CDR3 is TGTGCCAGCTGGGTGGCAGGCACAGATACGCAGTATTTT. Its translation is CASWVAGTDTQYF.

This clonotype has only one observation. A much larger clone differs by one base, so this may be a read error. The rearrangement uses TRBV10-3 and TRBJ2-7; 8 bases line up with TRBD1. CDR1 and CDR2 from the germline V gene are ENHRY and SYGVKD. The CDR3 spans 16 residues. Unmatched junction bases numbered 10, after V lost 3 bases and J lost 3 bases. This CDR3 reads CAISDWRQGTNYEQYF. The CDR3 coding sequence is TGTGCCATCAGTGACTGGCGACAGGGGACGAACTACGAGCAGTACTTC.

This clonotype came up many times. One end of the junction varies from germline; a read error may be responsible. The genes are TRBV20-1 and TRBJ2-7; the D gene could be TRBD1 or TRBD2 (5 bases each). This CDR3 contains 14 residues. Per germline, CDR1 DFQATT and CDR2 SNEGSKA (reference sequence). CDR3 nucleotides: TGCAGTGCTAGGGGACCCCTAGGCGGCGCTCCACCAGACTTC. This sequence encodes CSARGPLGGAPPDF.

Many counts were recorded for this clonotype. V is TRBV3-1 and J is TRBJ1-2; weak D call: TRBD1 (6 bases). Between the trimmed V and J ends, which lost 1 base and 1 base, there was a span of 16 bases. Germline V gives CDR1 LGHDT, CDR2 YNNKEL (reference sequence). The CDR3 totals 17 residues. The CDR3: CASSQVGGTRNNYGYTF. The CDR3, as DNA: TGTGCCAGCAGCCAAGTAGGAGGGACACGGAATAACTATGGCTACACCTTC.

This clonotype showed up many times. The rearrangement uses TRBV12-3 or TRBV12-4 and TRBJ2-1, with D possibly matching TRBD2 (6 bases). The V end was cut by 10 bases, the J end by 5 bases, with 24 bases between. The CDR3 contains 16 residues. CDR3 residues: CATLNGGSRPNNEQFF. The CDR3 DNA sequence: TGTGCCACCTTGAATGGGGGGAGCAGGCCAAACAATGAGCAGTTCTTC.

This clonotype was observed a handful of times. The chain employs TRBV27 and TRBJ1-5; a possible D gene is TRBD1 (5 bases). Germline lookup yields CDR1 MNHEY and CDR2 SMNVEV (reference sequence). Deletions cut 4 bases from V and 2 bases from J, with 6 bases between. There are 13 residues in the CDR3. Here the CDR3 reads CASSWGRNQPQHF. CDR3 DNA sequence: TGTGCCAGCAGTTGGGGACGCAATCAGCCCCAGCATTTT.

This clonotype was detected ten times or more. This rearrangement joins TRBV9 to TRBJ1-5; the D gene is possibly TRBD1 (5 bases). The germline V gene has CDR1 SGDLS and CDR2 YYNGEE. V was shortened by 0 bases and J by 0 bases, with 7 bases between the two germline ends. The CDR3 runs to 15 residues. The CDR3 sequence is CASSVDRNSNQPQHF. CDR3 DNA: TGTGCCAGCAGCGTAGACAGGAATAGCAATCAGCCCCAGCATTTT.

This clonotype was detected a few times. V usage is TRBV6-2 or TRBV6-3 and J usage is TRBJ2-1; TRBD2 matches 10 bases. CDR3 length: 20 residues. Unmatched junction bases numbered 21, after V lost 4 bases and J lost 6 bases. The germline CDR1 and CDR2 sequences are MNHEY and SVGEGT. CDR3 sequence: CASSSRTSGALFPHRNEQFF. The CDR3 DNA reads as TGTGCCAGCAGTTCACGGACTAGCGGAGCTTTATTTCCCCATCGCAATGAGCAGTTCTTC.

This clonotype was seen a handful of times. This chain links TRBV7-8 with TRBJ2-2; TRBD2 matches at 11 bases. V shed 5 bases and J 3 bases; nucleotides not matched to a gene: 5. The CDR3 consists of 16 residues. CDR1 is SGHVS and CDR2 is FQNEAQ in the germline V gene. CDR3 region: CASSPPSGGHTGELFF. CDR3 nucleotide sequence: TGTGCCAGCAGCCCGCCTAGCGGGGGGCACACCGGGGAGCTGTTTTTT.